This is a list of T cell receptor beta chains from one sample in a study of OX40 agonist ivuxolimab in advanced cancers. Measured with immunoSEQ multiplex PCR; TCRdb has only the in-frame clones, and not every one. The profile shows 90,000 to 120,000 clones, 80% to 95% of them singletons. The sequences come from CD4+ or CD8+ T cells sorted from blood, collected in a trial of the OX40 agonist ivuxolimab. All receptors derive from an adult with an advanced solid tumor such as melanoma, head and neck, liver or kidney cancer. Both conserved end residues are part of each CDR3. A D gene is named only where the DNA matches it firmly. Clone sizes are given selectively: once, few, many, or a class where the clone is expanded.

V gene,D gene,J gene,clone size,CDR3 protein,CDR3 DNA
TRBV20-1,NA,TRBJ1-5,NA,CSARKDQPQHF,TGCAGTGCTAGGAAGGATCAGCCCCAGCATTTT
TRBV5-4,TRBD2,TRBJ2-2,NA,CASSGVAGGRTGELFF,TGTGCCAGCAGCGGGGTAGCGGGAGGGCGAACCGGGGAGCTGTTTTTT
TRBV29-1,NA,TRBJ1-3,NA,CSVRWSRSGNTIYF,TGCAGCGTCAGGTGGTCCCGCTCTGGAAACACCATATATTTT
TRBV6-1,NA,TRBJ2-4,few,CASSERGFSVIQYF,TGTGCCAGCAGTGAAAGGGGGTTCTCTGTCATTCAGTACTTC
TRBV30,NA,TRBJ2-1,NA,CAWQAGLVYNEQFF,TGTGCCTGGCAGGCGGGACTGGTCTACAATGAGCAGTTCTTC
TRBV5-1,TRBD1,TRBJ1-4,NA,CASSFTGTGNEKLFF,TGCGCCAGCAGCTTTACTGGGACAGGGAATGAAAAACTGTTTTTT
TRBV4-2,TRBD2,TRBJ2-3,NA,CASSQDLAGGPDTQYF,TGTGCCAGCAGCCAAGATTTGGCGGGAGGACCAGATACGCAGTATTTT
TRBV18,NA,TRBJ2-3,once,CASSPLGTTDTQYF,TGTGCCAGCTCACCTCTTGGGACCACAGATACGCAGTATTTT
TRBV6-6,TRBD2,TRBJ2-5,NA,CASSKTSAQETQYF,TGTGCCAGCAGTAAGACTAGCGCCCAAGAGACCCAGTACTTC
TRBV10-3,TRBD1,TRBJ2-7,NA,CAISGGTGVDEQYF,TGTGCCATCAGTGGGGGGACAGGGGTCGACGAGCAGTACTTC
TRBV29-1,TRBD1,TRBJ2-3,NA,CSVLDGTGGGDTQYF,TGCAGCGTTTTGGACGGGACAGGGGGCGGAGATACGCAGTATTTT
TRBV5-4,NA,TRBJ2-7,once,CASSAQVTDSYEQYF,TGTGCCAGCAGCGCACAGGTGACCGACTCCTACGAGCAGTACTTC
TRBV4-1,NA,TRBJ2-1,NA,CASSQGRFGFF,TGCGCCAGCAGCCAAGGGAGGTTTGGGTTCTTC
TRBV7-2,NA,TRBJ1-1,NA,CASSQERTESTEAFF,TGTGCCAGCAGCCAAGAGAGGACGGAGAGTACTGAAGCTTTCTTT
TRBV2,NA,TRBJ2-5,NA,CASRDRVSAQYF,TGTGCCAGCAGAGATCGGGTCTCGGCCCAGTACTTC
TRBV6-1,NA,TRBJ1-1,NA,CASSESSRLAFF,TGTGCCAGCAGTGAAAGTTCTCGCTTAGCTTTCTTT
TRBV5-1,TRBD2,TRBJ2-1,NA,CASSQNPGLAEYNEQFF,TGCGCCAGCAGCCAGAATCCGGGACTAGCGGAATACAATGAGCAGTTCTTC
TRBV4-1,TRBD2,TRBJ2-3,NA,CASSQAGSSGSGGDTQYF,TGCGCCAGCAGCCAGGCCGGGTCTAGCGGGAGTGGGGGAGATACGCAGTATTTT
TRBV27,NA,TRBJ1-3,NA,CASSLTPDGNTIYF,TGTGCCAGCAGTCTGACACCGGACGGAAACACCATATATTTT
TRBV11-3,NA,TRBJ2-1,NA,CASSPLGGSSYNEQFF,TGTGCCAGCAGCCCACTAGGGGGGAGCTCCTACAATGAGCAGTTCTTC
TRBV7-9,NA,TRBJ2-6,NA,CASSHRKGSFSGANVLTF,TGTGCCAGCAGCCACCGTAAGGGGTCCTTCTCTGGGGCCAACGTCCTGACTTTC
TRBV9,NA,TRBJ1-3,NA,CASSVEDFSGNTIYF,TGTGCCAGCAGCGTTGAGGATTTTTCTGGAAACACCATATATTTT
TRBV6-6,NA,TRBJ1-5,NA,CASRILRGDSNQPQHF,TGTGCCAGCAGAATCCTCCGAGGGGATAGCAATCAGCCCCAGCATTTT
TRBV25-1,TRBD1,TRBJ1-6,few,CASNPTGQYNSPLHF,TGTGCCAGCAATCCCACGGGACAGTATAATTCACCCCTCCACTTT
TRBV2,NA,TRBJ2-7,NA,CASSEALQGGYEQYF,TGTGCCAGCAGTGAAGCGCTTCAGGGGGGCTACGAGCAGTACTTC
TRBV13,NA,TRBJ2-3,NA,CASSLRTTTDTQYF,TGTGCCAGCAGCCTAAGGACAACCACAGATACGCAGTATTTT
TRBV19,TRBD2,TRBJ2-7,NA,CASAKATSSYEQYF,TGTGCCAGCGCTAAGGCGACTAGCAGCTACGAGCAGTACTTC
TRBV5-8,NA,TRBJ1-3,NA,CASSLSENTIYF,TGTGCCAGCAGCTTGTCTGAGAACACCATATATTTT
TRBV27,NA,TRBJ2-7,NA,CASSLKRRLGEQYF,TGTGCCAGCAGTTTGAAAAGGCGGTTGGGCGAGCAGTACTTC
TRBV7-3,TRBD1,TRBJ2-7,NA,CASSLGQGGSYEQYF,TGTGCCAGCAGCTTAGGACAGGGGGGCTCCTACGAGCAGTACTTC
TRBV14,TRBD2,TRBJ2-2,NA,CASSQGKTGRSTLGELFF,TGTGCCAGCAGCCAAGGTAAAACCGGGAGGAGCACGTTAGGGGAGCTGTTTTTT
TRBV6-6,NA,TRBJ2-1,NA,CASSYVGRHNEQFF,TGTGCCAGCAGTTACGTGGGTCGGCACAATGAGCAGTTCTTC
TRBV7-6,NA,TRBJ2-5,NA,CASSPPYTSGEETQYF,TGTGCCAGCAGCCCCCCGTACACCTCCGGTGAAGAGACCCAGTACTTC
TRBV10-3,TRBD2,TRBJ2-2,NA,CAISELAGAGTGELFF,TGTGCCATCAGTGAACTAGCGGGAGCAGGCACCGGGGAGCTGTTTTTT
TRBV6-5,TRBD2,TRBJ2-3,NA,CASSLGLAADTQYF,TGTGCCAGCAGCCTTGGACTAGCCGCAGATACGCAGTATTTT
TRBV19,TRBD1,TRBJ2-5,NA,CASSWGQGISETQYF,TGTGCCAGTAGCTGGGGACAGGGGATAAGTGAGACCCAGTACTTC
TRBV6-1,NA,TRBJ2-7,NA,CASSTGSGSYEQYF,TGTGCCAGCAGTACAGGGTCGGGATCCTACGAGCAGTACTTC
TRBV21-1,NA,TRBJ1-1,few,CASSKSGGMNTEAFF,TGTGCCAGCAGCAAAAGTGGGGGAATGAACACTGAAGCTTTCTTT
TRBV5-1,NA,TRBJ1-4,few,CASSLGGGASPELFF,TGCGCCAGCAGCTTGGGTGGGGGAGCGTCCCCAGAACTGTTTTTT